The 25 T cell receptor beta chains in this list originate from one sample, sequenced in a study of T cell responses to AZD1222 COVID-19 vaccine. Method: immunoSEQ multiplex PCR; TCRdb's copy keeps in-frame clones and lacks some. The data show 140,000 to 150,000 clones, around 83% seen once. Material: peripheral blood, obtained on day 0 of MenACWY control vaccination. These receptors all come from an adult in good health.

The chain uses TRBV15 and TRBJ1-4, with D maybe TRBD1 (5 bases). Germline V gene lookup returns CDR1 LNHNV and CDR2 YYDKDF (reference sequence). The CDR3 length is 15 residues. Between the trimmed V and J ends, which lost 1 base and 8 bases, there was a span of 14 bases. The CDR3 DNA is TGTGCCACCAGCAGAGTGGTGGGGGGGACGGAAAAACTGTTTTTT. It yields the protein CATSRVVGGTEKLFF.

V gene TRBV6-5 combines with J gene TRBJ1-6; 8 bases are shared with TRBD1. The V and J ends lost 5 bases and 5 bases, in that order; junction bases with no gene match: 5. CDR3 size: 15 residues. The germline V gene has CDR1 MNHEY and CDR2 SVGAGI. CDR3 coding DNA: TGTGCCAGCAGTCATAACAGGGGGGATAATTCACCCCTCCACTTT. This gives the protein CASSHNRGDNSPLHF.

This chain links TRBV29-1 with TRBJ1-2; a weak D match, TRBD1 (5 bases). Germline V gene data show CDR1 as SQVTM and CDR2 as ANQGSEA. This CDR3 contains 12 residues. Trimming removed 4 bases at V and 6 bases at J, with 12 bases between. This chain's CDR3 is CSVGDSLDGYTF. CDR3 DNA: TGCAGCGTTGGGGACTCGTTGGATGGCTACACCTTC.

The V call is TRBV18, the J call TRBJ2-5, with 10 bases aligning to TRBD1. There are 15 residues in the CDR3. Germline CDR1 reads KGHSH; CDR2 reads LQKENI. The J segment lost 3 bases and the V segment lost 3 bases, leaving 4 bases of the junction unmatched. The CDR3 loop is CASSPGQGFKETQYF. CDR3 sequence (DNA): TGTGCCAGCTCACCGGGACAGGGGTTTAAAGAGACCCAGTACTTC.

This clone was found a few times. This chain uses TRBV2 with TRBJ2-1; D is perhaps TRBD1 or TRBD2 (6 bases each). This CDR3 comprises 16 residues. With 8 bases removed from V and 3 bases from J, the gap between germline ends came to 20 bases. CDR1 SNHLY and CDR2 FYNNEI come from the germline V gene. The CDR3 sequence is CASALPAGQNYNEQFF. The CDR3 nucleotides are TGTGCCAGCGCCCTCCCGGCGGGACAAAACTACAATGAGCAGTTCTTC.

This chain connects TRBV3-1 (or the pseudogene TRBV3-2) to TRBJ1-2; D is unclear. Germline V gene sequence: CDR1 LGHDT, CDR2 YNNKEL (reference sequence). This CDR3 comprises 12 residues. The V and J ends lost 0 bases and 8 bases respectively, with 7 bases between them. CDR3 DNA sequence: TGTGCCAGCAGCCAAGATCGGTTCGGCTACACCTTC. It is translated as CASSQDRFGYTF.

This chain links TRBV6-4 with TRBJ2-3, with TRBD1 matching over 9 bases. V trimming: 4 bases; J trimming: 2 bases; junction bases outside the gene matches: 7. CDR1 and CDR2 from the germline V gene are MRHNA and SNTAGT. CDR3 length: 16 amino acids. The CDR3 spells CASSAVGTGSTDTQYF. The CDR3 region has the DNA TGTGCCAGCAGTGCCGTCGGGACAGGGTCCACAGATACGCAGTATTTT.

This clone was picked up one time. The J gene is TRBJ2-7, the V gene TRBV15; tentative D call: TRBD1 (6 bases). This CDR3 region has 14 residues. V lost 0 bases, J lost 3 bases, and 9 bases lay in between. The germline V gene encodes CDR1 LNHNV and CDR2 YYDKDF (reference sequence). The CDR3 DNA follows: TGTGCCACCAGCAGAGATAAGGGGGACTACGAGCAGTACTTC. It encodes CATSRDKGDYEQYF.

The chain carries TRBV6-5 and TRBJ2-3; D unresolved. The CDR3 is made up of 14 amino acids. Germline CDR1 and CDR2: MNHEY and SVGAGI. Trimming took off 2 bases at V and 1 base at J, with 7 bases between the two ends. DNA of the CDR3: TGTGCCAGCAGTTACGGCTTAGGCACAGATACGCAGTATTTT. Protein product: CASSYGLGTDTQYF.

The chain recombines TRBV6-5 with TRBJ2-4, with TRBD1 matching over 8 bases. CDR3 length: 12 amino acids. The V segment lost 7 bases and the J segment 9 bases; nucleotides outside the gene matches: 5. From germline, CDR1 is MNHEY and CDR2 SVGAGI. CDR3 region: CASISTGGIQYF. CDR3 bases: TGTGCCAGCATCTCCACAGGGGGCATTCAGTACTTC.

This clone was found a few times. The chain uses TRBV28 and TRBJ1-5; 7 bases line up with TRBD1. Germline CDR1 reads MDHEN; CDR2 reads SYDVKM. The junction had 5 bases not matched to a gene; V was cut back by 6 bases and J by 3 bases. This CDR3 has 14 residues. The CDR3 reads CASSLGTVNQPQHF. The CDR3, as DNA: TGTGCCAGCAGCCTAGGGACAGTCAATCAGCCCCAGCATTTT.

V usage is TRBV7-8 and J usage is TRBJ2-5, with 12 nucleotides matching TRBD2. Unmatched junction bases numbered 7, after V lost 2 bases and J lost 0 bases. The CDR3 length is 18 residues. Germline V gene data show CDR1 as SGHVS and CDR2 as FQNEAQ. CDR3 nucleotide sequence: TGTGCCAGCAGCTTATTACTAGGACTAGCGGGGAACCAAGAGACCCAGTACTTC. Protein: CASSLLLGLAGNQETQYF.

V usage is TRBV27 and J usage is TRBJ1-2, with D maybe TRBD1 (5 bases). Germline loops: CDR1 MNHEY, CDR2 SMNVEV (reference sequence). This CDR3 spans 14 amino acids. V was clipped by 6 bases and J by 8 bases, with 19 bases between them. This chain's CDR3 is CASSPTRGKGGYTF. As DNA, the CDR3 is TGTGCCAGCAGCCCCACGAGGGGTAAAGGAGGCTACACCTTC.

The CDR3 sequence: CASSQDRGAGGEAFF. The CDR3 coding sequence is TGCGCCAGCAGCCAAGATCGTGGCGCGGGAGGGGAAGCTTTCTTT. V is TRBV4-1 and J is TRBJ1-1; D uncertain. The germline gives CDR1 MGHRA, CDR2 YSYEKL. This CDR3 spans 15 amino acids. V was clipped by 0 bases and J by 8 bases, with 16 bases between them.

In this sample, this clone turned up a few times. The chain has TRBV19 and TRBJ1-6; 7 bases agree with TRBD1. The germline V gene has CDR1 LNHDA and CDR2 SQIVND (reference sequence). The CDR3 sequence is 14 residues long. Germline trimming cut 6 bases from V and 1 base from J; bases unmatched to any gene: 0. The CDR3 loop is CASRGQSYNSPLHF. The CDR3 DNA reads TGTGCCAGTAGGGGACAGTCCTATAATTCACCCCTCCACTTT.

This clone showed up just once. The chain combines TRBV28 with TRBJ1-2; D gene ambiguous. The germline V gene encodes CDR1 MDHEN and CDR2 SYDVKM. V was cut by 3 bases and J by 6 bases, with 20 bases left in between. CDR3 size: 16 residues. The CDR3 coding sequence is TGTGCCAGCAGTTTTTTTGTACCGGGCGGAACAGATGGCTACACCTTC. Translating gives CASSFFVPGGTDGYTF.

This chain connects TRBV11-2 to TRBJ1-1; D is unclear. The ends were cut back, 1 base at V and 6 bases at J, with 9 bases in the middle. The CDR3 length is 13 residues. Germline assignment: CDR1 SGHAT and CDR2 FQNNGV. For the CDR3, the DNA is TGTGCCAGCAGCTTAGCTGGGTTGGCTGAAGCTTTCTTT. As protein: CASSLAGLAEAFF.

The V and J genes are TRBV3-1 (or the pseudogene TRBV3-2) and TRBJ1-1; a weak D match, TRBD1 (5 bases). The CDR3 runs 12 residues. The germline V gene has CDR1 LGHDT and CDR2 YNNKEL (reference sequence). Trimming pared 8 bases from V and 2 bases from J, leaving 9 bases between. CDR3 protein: CASLGTNTEAFF. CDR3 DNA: TGTGCCAGCCTTGGGACTAACACTGAAGCTTTCTTT.

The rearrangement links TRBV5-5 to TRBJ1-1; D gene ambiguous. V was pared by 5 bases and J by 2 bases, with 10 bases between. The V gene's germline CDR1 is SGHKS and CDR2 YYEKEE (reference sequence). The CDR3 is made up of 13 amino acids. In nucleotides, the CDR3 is TGTGCCAGCAGTTTCGCCACTAACACTGAAGCTTTCTTT. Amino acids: CASSFATNTEAFF. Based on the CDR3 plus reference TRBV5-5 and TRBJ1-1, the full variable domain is DAGVTQSPTHLIKTRGQQVTLRCSPISGHKSVSWYQQVLGQGPQFIFQYYEKEERGRGNFPDRFSARQFPNYSSELNVNALLLGDSALYLCASSFATNTEAFFGQGTRLTVV.

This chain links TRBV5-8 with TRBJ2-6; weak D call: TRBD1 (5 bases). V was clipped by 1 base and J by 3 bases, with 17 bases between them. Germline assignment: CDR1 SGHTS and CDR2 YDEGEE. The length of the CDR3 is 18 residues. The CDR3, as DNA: TGTGCCAGCAGCTTGTCGCAGGGAACTTGGGGTGGGGCCAACGTCCTGACTTTC. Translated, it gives CASSLSQGTWGGANVLTF.

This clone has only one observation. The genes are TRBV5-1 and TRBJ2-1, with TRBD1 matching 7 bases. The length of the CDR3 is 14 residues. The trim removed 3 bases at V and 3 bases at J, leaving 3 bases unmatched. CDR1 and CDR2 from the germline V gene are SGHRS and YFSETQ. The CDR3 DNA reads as TGCGCCAGCAGCTCGGGACAGTTCTACAATGAGCAGTTCTTC. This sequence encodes CASSSGQFYNEQFF.

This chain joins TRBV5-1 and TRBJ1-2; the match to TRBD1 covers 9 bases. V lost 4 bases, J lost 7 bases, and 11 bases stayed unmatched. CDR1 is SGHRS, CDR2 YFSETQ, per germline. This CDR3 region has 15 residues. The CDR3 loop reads CASSGVGQGTSGYTF. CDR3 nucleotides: TGCGCCAGCAGCGGAGTAGGACAGGGGACGAGTGGCTACACCTTC.

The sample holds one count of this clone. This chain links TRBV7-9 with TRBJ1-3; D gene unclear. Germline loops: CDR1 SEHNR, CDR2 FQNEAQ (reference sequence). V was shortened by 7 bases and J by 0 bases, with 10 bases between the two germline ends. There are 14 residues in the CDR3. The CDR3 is CASTQDRSGNTIYF. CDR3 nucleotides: TGTGCCAGCACCCAAGACCGCTCTGGAAACACCATATATTTT.

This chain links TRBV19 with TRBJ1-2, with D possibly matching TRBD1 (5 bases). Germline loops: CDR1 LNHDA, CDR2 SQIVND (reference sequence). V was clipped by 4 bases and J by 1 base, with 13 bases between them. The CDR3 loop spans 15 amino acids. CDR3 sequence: CASSTRDVDNYGYTF. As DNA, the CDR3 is TGTGCCAGTAGTACCCGGGACGTCGATAACTATGGCTACACCTTC.

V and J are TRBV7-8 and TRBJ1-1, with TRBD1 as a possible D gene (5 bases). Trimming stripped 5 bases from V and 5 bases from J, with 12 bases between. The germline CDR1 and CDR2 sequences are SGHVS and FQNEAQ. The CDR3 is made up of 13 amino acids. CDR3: CASSRDRGTEAFF. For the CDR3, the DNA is TGTGCCAGCAGCAGAGATCGGGGGACTGAAGCTTTCTTT.